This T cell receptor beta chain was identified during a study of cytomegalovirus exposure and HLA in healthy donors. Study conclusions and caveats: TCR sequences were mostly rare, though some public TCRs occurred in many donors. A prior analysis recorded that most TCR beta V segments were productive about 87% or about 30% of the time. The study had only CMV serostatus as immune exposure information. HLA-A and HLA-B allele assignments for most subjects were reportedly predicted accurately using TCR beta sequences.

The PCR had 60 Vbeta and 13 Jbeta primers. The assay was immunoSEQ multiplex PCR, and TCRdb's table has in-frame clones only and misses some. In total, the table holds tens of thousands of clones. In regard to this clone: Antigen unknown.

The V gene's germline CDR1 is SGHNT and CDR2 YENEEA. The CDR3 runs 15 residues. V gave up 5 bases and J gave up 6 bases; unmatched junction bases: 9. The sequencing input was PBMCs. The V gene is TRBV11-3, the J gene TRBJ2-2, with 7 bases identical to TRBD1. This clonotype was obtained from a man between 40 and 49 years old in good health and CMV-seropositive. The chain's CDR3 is CASSPDRVGAGELFF. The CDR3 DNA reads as TGTGCCAGCAGCCCCGACAGGGTGGGGGCCGGGGAGCTGTTTTTT.